The 21 T cell receptor beta chains reported below all come from one sample, sequenced in a study of blood T cell repertoires in COVID-19. Some clones are missing from TCRdb's copy, which holds only in-frame ones; the method was immunoSEQ multiplex PCR. The sample yields about 320,000 clones, almost 85% seen once. Sequenced: peripheral blood. The receptors stem from a human donor in a cohort sampled during active COVID-19.

For the CDR3, the DNA is TGCAGCGTTGATGAGATCATGAACACTGAAGCTTTCTTT. Encoded protein: CSVDEIMNTEAFF. The rearrangement links TRBV29-1 to TRBJ1-1, with D hard to call. Germline CDR1 SQVTM, CDR2 ANQGSEA. V lost 3 bases, J lost 0 bases, and 8 bases lay in between. CDR3 length equals 13 residues.

The V gene is TRBV10-2, the J gene TRBJ2-7; tentatively, D is TRBD2 (8 bases). The ends were cut back, 10 bases at V and 1 base at J, with 20 bases in the middle. CDR3 size: 15 residues. Looked up from germline, CDR1 is WSHSY and CDR2 is SAAADI. In DNA form, the CDR3 reads TGCGCCACAGCCGGGGGGGACAGTGAGTCCTACGAGCAGTACTTC. As protein: CATAGGDSESYEQYF.

The J gene is TRBJ1-1, the V gene TRBV6-5; TRBD1 matches 7 bases. This CDR3 is 15 amino acids long. V dropped 5 bases and J dropped 5; count of bases not matched to a gene: 11. In germline, CDR1 is MNHEY, CDR2 SVGAGI. The CDR3 spells CASSRIQGIGTEAFF. CDR3 bases: TGTGCCAGCAGTCGAATACAGGGGATAGGAACTGAAGCTTTCTTT.

This chain joins TRBV5-1 and TRBJ1-2, with 8 nucleotides matching TRBD1. The junction had 8 bases not matched to a gene; V was cut back by 4 bases and J by 9 bases. The CDR3 totals 13 residues. Germline-derived CDR1 and CDR2 are SGHRS and YFSETQ. CDR3 DNA: TGCGCCAGCAGCACCCGACAGGGGAATCGCTACACCTTC. Translation gives CASSTRQGNRYTF.

The chain couples TRBV18 to TRBJ1-6, with TRBD1 as a possible D gene (5 bases). V lost 3 bases and J lost 9, with 15 bases in between. The V gene's germline CDR1 is KGHSH and CDR2 LQKENI. CDR3 length: 15 residues. CDR3 in amino acids: CASSPMGGFSSPLHF. The CDR3 DNA sequence: TGTGCCAGCTCACCGATGGGGGGGTTTAGTTCACCCCTCCACTTT.

This sequence joins TRBV18 and TRBJ1-2; perhaps TRBD1 as D (6 bases). The ends were cut back, 0 bases at V and 5 bases at J, with 13 bases in the middle. The CDR3 extends over 15 amino acids. CDR1 and CDR2 from the germline V gene are KGHSH and LQKENI. The CDR3 coding sequence is TGTGCCAGCTCACCACCGCCGACAGGCATATATGGCTACACCTTC. Residues: CASSPPPTGIYGYTF.

The chain uses TRBV3-1 (or the pseudogene TRBV3-2) and TRBJ1-3, with 7 positions matching TRBD1. Germline V gene data show CDR1 as LGHDT and CDR2 as YNNKEL (reference sequence). The junction had 9 bases not matched to a gene; V was cut back by 2 bases and J by 8 bases. The CDR3 has 15 residues. The CDR3 sequence is CASSQRTTGRYTIYF. The CDR3 DNA sequence: TGTGCCAGCAGCCAAAGGACGACAGGGAGGTACACCATATATTTT.

CDR3 region: CASSSGQRVKQYF. The CDR3 region has the DNA TGCGCCAGCAGCTCGGGACAGAGAGTGAAGCAGTACTTC. V usage is TRBV5-1 and J usage is TRBJ2-7; 7 nucleotides line up with TRBD1. Trimming took 3 bases from V and 8 from J; bases not matched to a gene: 8. There are 13 residues in the CDR3. CDR1 and CDR2 from the germline V gene are SGHRS and YFSETQ.

The chain is built from TRBV5-6 and TRBJ1-4, with TRBD1 identical over 7 bases. Germline V gene lookup returns CDR1 SGHDT and CDR2 YYEEEE. With V trimmed by 3 bases and J by 4 bases, 6 bases remained unmatched. The CDR3 spans 15 residues. This CDR3 reads CASSSYGTDNEKLFF. The DNA of the CDR3 is TGTGCCAGCAGCTCTTACGGGACAGATAATGAAAAACTGTTTTTT.

V and J are TRBV18 and TRBJ1-1; D ambiguous. Germline CDR1 and CDR2: KGHSH and LQKENI. The germline V and J ends were trimmed by 2 bases and 2 bases, with 9 bases remaining between them. CDR3 size: 14 residues. CDR3 DNA sequence: TGTGCCAGCTCACCAGACATTTTAAACACTGAAGCTTTCTTT. Its protein product is CASSPDILNTEAFF.

The chain uses TRBV15 and TRBJ2-3, with TRBD2 matching 9 bases. Per the germline V gene, CDR1 is LNHNV and CDR2 is YYDKDF (reference sequence). Trimming removed 4 bases from V and 4 bases from J; junction bases left unmatched: 15. This CDR3 has 18 amino acids. The CDR3, as DNA: TGTGCCACCAGCACCCAAGTAAAAGTCGCGGGGGGGTCAGATACGCAGTATTTT. It specifies CATSTQVKVAGGSDTQYF. Full variable domain (rest looked up from reference TRBV15 and TRBJ2-3): DAMVIQNPRYQVTQFGKPVTLSCSQTLNHNVMYWYQQKSSQAPKLLFHYYDKDFNNEADTPDNFQSRRPNTSFCFLDIRSPGLGDTAMYLCATSTQVKVAGGSDTQYFGPGTRLTVL.

V gene TRBV9 combines with J gene TRBJ2-1, with 7 bases lining up with TRBD1. The CDR3 has 13 residues. The germline V gene has CDR1 SGDLS and CDR2 YYNGEE. With V trimmed by 8 bases and J by 5 bases, 7 bases remained unmatched. Here the CDR3 DNA reads TGTGCCAGTGAGCCAGGGACAGACAATGAGCAGTTCTTC. Amino acid sequence: CASEPGTDNEQFF.

In this sample, this clone turned up a few times. This chain connects TRBV12-3 or TRBV12-4 to TRBJ1-1, with a tentative D call TRBD1 (5 bases). The CDR3 extends over 13 amino acids. Trimming took off 6 bases at V and 2 bases at J, with 10 bases between the two ends. The CDR3 reads CASRSTGNTEAFF. The CDR3 region has the DNA TGTGCCAGCAGGTCTACAGGAAACACTGAAGCTTTCTTT.

The chain couples TRBV24-1 to TRBJ2-5; D not certain. Trimming removed 0 bases from V and 0 bases from J, with 7 bases in between. This CDR3 region has 15 residues. CDR1 KGHDR and CDR2 SFDVKD come from the germline V gene. The CDR3 nucleotides are TGTGCCACCAGTGATTTGCCAGCGTACCAAGAGACCCAGTACTTC. It encodes CATSDLPAYQETQYF.

J is TRBJ2-2 and V is TRBV15; D is unclear. Germline loops: CDR1 LNHNV, CDR2 YYDKDF (reference sequence). Trimming removed 4 bases at V and 1 base at J, with 7 bases between. The CDR3 has 14 residues. The CDR3 DNA reads as TGTGCCACCAGCACAGTTAAGAACACCGGGGAGCTGTTTTTT. Translated: CATSTVKNTGELFF.

The V gene is TRBV5-1, the J gene TRBJ2-7; possibly TRBD1 for D (6 bases). Trimming removed 4 bases from V and 0 bases from J, with 14 bases in between. This CDR3 comprises 15 residues. The germline V gene encodes CDR1 SGHRS and CDR2 YFSETQ. This CDR3 is CASSKTRTDSYEQYF. The DNA of the CDR3 is TGCGCCAGCAGCAAAACCCGGACAGACTCCTACGAGCAGTACTTC.

The J gene is TRBJ2-6, the V gene TRBV10-3; possible D gene TRBD1, 6 bases. V was clipped by 4 bases and J by 4 bases, with 23 bases between them. CDR1 is ENHRY, CDR2 SYGVKD, per germline. The CDR3 runs 19 residues. The CDR3: CAISGSQGSLVLGANVLTF. CDR3 bases: TGTGCCATCAGTGGATCACAGGGCTCACTTGTTTTAGGGGCCAACGTCCTGACTTTC.

The rearrangement joins TRBV6-5 to TRBJ2-4; TRBD1 aligns across 7 bases. CDR3 size: 12 residues. Germline-derived CDR1 and CDR2 are MNHEY and SVGAGI. The trim removed 8 bases at V and 8 bases at J, leaving 6 bases unmatched. The CDR3 nucleotides read TGTGCCAGCCGGGACAGAAGGGACATTCAGTACTTC. This gives the protein CASRDRRDIQYF.

The rearrangement joins TRBV7-3 to TRBJ2-5, with 11 nucleotides matching TRBD2. CDR3 size: 16 residues. With V trimmed by 5 bases and J by 4 bases, 9 bases remained unmatched. CDR1 is SGHTA, CDR2 FQGTGA, per germline. The CDR3 protein is CASSPAVAGGSETQYF. The CDR3 nucleotides read TGTGCCAGCAGCCCCGCGGTAGCGGGGGGGTCAGAGACCCAGTACTTC.

V is TRBV13 and J is TRBJ1-2, with TRBD1 matching over 8 bases. Germline trimming cut 3 bases from V and 0 bases from J; bases unmatched to any gene: 9. This CDR3 has 17 residues. CDR1 is PRHDT, CDR2 FYEKMQ, per germline (reference sequence). CDR3 coding DNA: TGTGCCAGCAGCTTCCGGGACAGGCACCCCACTAACTATGGCTACACCTTC. Translation: CASSFRDRHPTNYGYTF.

J is TRBJ1-1 and V is TRBV5-1; TRBD1 matches at 7 bases. Germline V lookup: CDR1 SGHRS, CDR2 YFSETQ. J gave up 7 bases and V 4 bases, and 7 bases lay outside the gene matches. The CDR3 consists of 13 residues. The CDR3 spells CASSPDRAGEAFF. The DNA for the CDR3 is TGCGCCAGCAGCCCAGACAGGGCAGGTGAAGCTTTCTTT.